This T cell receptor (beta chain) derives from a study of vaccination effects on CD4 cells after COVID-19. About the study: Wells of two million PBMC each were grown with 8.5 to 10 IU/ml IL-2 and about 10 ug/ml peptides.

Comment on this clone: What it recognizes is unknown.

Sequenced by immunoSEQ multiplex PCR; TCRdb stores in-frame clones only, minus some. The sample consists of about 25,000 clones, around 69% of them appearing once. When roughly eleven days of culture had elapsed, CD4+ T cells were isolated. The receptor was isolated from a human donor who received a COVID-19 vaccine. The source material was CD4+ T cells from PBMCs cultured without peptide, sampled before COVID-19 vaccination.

This CDR3 reads CASSQVPGNTGELFF. CDR3 bases: TGTGCCAGCAGCCAAGTGCCGGGGAACACCGGGGAGCTGTTTTTT. The chain uses TRBV14 and TRBJ2-2; D unresolved. The CDR3 is made up of 15 amino acids. Germline assignment: CDR1 SGHDN and CDR2 FVKESK. V gave up 1 base and J gave up 1 base, with 7 bases separating them.